These 15 T cell receptor beta chains came from one sample sequenced in a study of sequential checkpoint blockade in melanoma. Assay used: immunoSEQ multiplex PCR; TCRdb lists only in-frame clones, some missing. The sample contains about 22,000 clones, nearly 70% of which appear only once. Specified treatment: randomized to nivolumab then ipilimumab (arm A) or the reverse (arm B). Sequenced material: CD8+ T cells sorted from blood (inferred from file names), taken from a patient given nivolumab and ipilimumab in sequence. The receptor source for this set is a human donor with melanoma.

The genes are TRBV6-1 and TRBJ1-2; no reliable D call. V dropped 6 bases and J dropped 4 bases, with 18 bases sitting between them. There are 15 residues in the CDR3. Germline V gene data show CDR1 as MNHNS and CDR2 as SASEGT. Here the CDR3 DNA reads TGTGCCAGCAGACCCCTCTCCGGGGAAACCTATGGCTACACCTTC. This sequence encodes CASRPLSGETYGYTF.

The gene calls are TRBV6-5 and TRBJ2-3, with D tentatively TRBD1 (7 bases). In germline, CDR1 is MNHEY, CDR2 SVGAGI. The length of the CDR3 is 14 residues. The V gene lost 2 bases and the J gene lost 5 bases, with 11 bases spanning the gap. CDR3 in amino acids: CASSYPRGEDTQYF. Written as DNA, the CDR3 is TGTGCCAGCAGTTACCCCAGGGGGGAAGATACGCAGTATTTT.

The CDR3 sequence: CASSRLAGGSDTQYF. The DNA of the CDR3 is TGCGCCAGCAGCCGGCTAGCGGGGGGGTCAGATACGCAGTATTTT. The chain couples TRBV4-3 to TRBJ2-3, with 12 bases aligning to TRBD2. This CDR3 is 15 amino acids long. Germline V lookup: CDR1 LGHNA, CDR2 YSLEER. Germline trimming cut 4 bases from V and 4 bases from J; bases unmatched to any gene: 3.

This chain links TRBV9 with TRBJ1-4; D may be TRBD1 (5 bases). From germline, CDR1 is SGDLS and CDR2 YYNGEE. The CDR3 covers 14 residues. Trimming pared 4 bases from V and 11 bases from J, leaving 18 bases between. The DNA of the CDR3 is TGTGCCAGCAGCTCAGAGGGAAACGGGGGGAAACTGTTTTTT. Protein product: CASSSEGNGGKLFF.

This clone was seen only a few times. The chain links TRBV7-9 to TRBJ2-5; 7 positions match TRBD1. This CDR3 is 15 amino acids long. J gave up 0 bases and V 2 bases, and 3 bases lay outside the gene matches. Germline V lookup: CDR1 SEHNR, CDR2 FQNEAQ (reference sequence). The CDR3 DNA follows: TGTGCCAGCAGCTTAACCAGGGGGAACCAAGAGACCCAGTACTTC. Protein sequence: CASSLTRGNQETQYF.

The chain combines TRBV7-7 with TRBJ2-7, with D perhaps matching TRBD2 (6 bases). The germline CDR1 and CDR2 sequences are SSHAT and FNYEAQ (reference sequence). Trimming shortened V by 4 bases and J by 3 bases, and 16 bases separated the two germline ends. CDR3 length equals 15 residues. Here the CDR3 DNA reads TGTGCCAGCAGCTCCGGGGGTGGGGGTTTCTACGAGCAGTACGTC. Protein: CASSSGGGGFYEQYV.

This chain connects TRBV6-1 to TRBJ2-7, with a tentative D call TRBD1 (5 bases). The V end was cut by 7 bases, the J end by 1 base, with 14 bases between. The CDR3 sequence is 14 residues long. Germline CDR1 reads MNHNS; CDR2 reads SASEGT. The CDR3 reads CASKDTDDSYEQYF. Written as DNA, the CDR3 is TGTGCCAGCAAGGACACGGACGATTCCTACGAGCAGTACTTC.

To note about this clone: The identical CDR3 is also encoded by other nucleotide sequences in the sample. The chain couples TRBV5-5 to TRBJ2-1; 7 nucleotides match TRBD1. Losses at the gene ends were 5 bases for V and 7 bases for J; bases not matched to a gene: 3. The CDR3 covers 12 residues. Germline values: CDR1 SGHKS, CDR2 YYEKEE (reference sequence). The CDR3 protein is CASSPGGNEQFF. In nucleotides, the CDR3 is TGTGCCAGCAGTCCAGGGGGAAATGAGCAGTTCTTC.

The chain combines TRBV5-6 with TRBJ1-1; no clear D. This CDR3 spans 14 amino acids. Germline V gene lookup returns CDR1 SGHDT and CDR2 YYEEEE. V was shortened by 1 base and J by 4 bases, with 11 bases between the two germline ends. CDR3 nucleotides: TGTGCCAGCAGCTTGAAGGGAGGAAGCACTGAAGCTTTCTTT. It yields the protein CASSLKGGSTEAFF.

The chain has TRBV7-9 and TRBJ1-2; D perhaps matches TRBD1 (5 bases). The CDR3 is 13 amino acids. Trimming took off 6 bases at V and 8 bases at J, with 16 bases between the two ends. In germline, CDR1 is SEHNR, CDR2 FQNEAQ (reference sequence). The chain's CDR3 is CASRAGLGGGYTF. In DNA form, the CDR3 reads TGTGCCAGCAGGGCCGGACTGGGGGGAGGCTACACCTTC.

This sequence joins TRBV27 and TRBJ1-2, with D perhaps TRBD1 (5 bases). This CDR3 contains 17 residues. V was cut by 3 bases and J by 0 bases, with 17 bases left in between. Germline V lookup: CDR1 MNHEY, CDR2 SMNVEV (reference sequence). CDR3 in amino acids: CASSFLNSGGTNYGYTF. CDR3 in DNA: TGTGCCAGCAGTTTCCTCAATTCCGGGGGGACTAACTATGGCTACACCTTC.

This chain links TRBV15 with TRBJ1-2, with 8 bases aligning to TRBD1. Germline trimming cut 3 bases from V and 3 bases from J; bases unmatched to any gene: 9. The CDR3 totals 16 residues. In germline, CDR1 is LNHNV, CDR2 YYDKDF (reference sequence). The CDR3 spells CATSSLLTDRDYGYTF. For the CDR3, the DNA is TGTGCCACCAGCAGTCTATTAACGGACAGGGACTATGGCTACACCTTC.

This chain uses TRBV9 with TRBJ2-3; 7 bases map to TRBD1. The V gene's germline CDR1 is SGDLS and CDR2 YYNGEE. This CDR3 comprises 15 residues. Trimming cost V 0 bases and J 4 bases; bases outside gene matches: 5. The CDR3 DNA sequence: TGTGCCAGCAGCGTAGCGAGGGGGCAGGCAGATACGCAGTATTTT. Protein product: CASSVARGQADTQYF. Drawing the rest from reference TRBV9 and TRBJ2-3, the complete variable domain is DSGVTQTPKHLITATGQRVTLRCSPRSGDLSVYWYQQSLDQGLQFLIQYYNGEERAKGNILERFSAQQFPDLHSELNLSSLELGDSALYFCASSVARGQADTQYFGPGTRLTVL.

The V call is TRBV5-1, the J call TRBJ2-5; tentatively, D is TRBD2 (5 bases). Trimming took off 1 base at V and 3 bases at J, with 7 bases between the two ends. CDR1 SGHRS and CDR2 YFSETQ come from the germline V gene. The CDR3 is 13 residues long. CDR3 in amino acids: CASSLYGEETQYF. CDR3 DNA: TGCGCCAGCAGCTTGTACGGGGAAGAGACCCAGTACTTC.

This clone was counted between two and nine times. V gene TRBV21-1 combines with J gene TRBJ2-1; the D call in the table, TRBD2, was not verified against the DNA. TRBV21-1 is described as a pseudogene. The CDR3 spans 18 residues. CDR3 loop: CASSNIRTSGGRANEQFF. The CDR3 DNA follows: TGTGCCAGCAGCAATATAAGGACTAGCGGGGGCCGAGCCAATGAGCAGTTCTTC.